This TCR beta chain came from a study of CD8 T cells in Susac syndrome. Points from the study as a whole: As the study acknowledged, the number of individuals in its TCR sequencing and HLA analysis was relatively small.

Random hexamers were used to reverse transcribe about 0.5 to 1 ug of RNA. An immunoSEQ multiplex PCR amplified TCR beta CDR3 over 54 Vbeta and 13 Jbeta. TCRdb fed the immunoSEQ multiplex PCR reads into MiXCR, producing one record per CDR3 protein. The sample carries roughly 140,000 distinct CDR3 sequences, approximately 93% recorded once. Of note for this clonotype: Its antigen is not identified.

TEMRA cells were enriched by FACS, and CD4+ and CD8+ T cells were negatively isolated. Sequencing was carried out using CD8+ T cells from PBMCs. The receptor's source is a human donor in good health.

CDR3 residues: CASSVGEPNYGYTF. CDR3 in DNA: TGTGCCAGCAGCGTAGGGGAACCTAACTATGGCTACACCTTC. The gene calls are TRBV9 and TRBJ1-2; D ambiguous. V was trimmed by 0 bases and J by 0 bases, leaving 6 bases between them. The germline CDR1 and CDR2 sequences are SGDLS and YYNGEE. This CDR3 region has 14 residues.